This entry lists 25 T cell receptor beta chains sequenced from one sample in a study of radiotherapy plus CTLA-4 blockade in lung cancer. The method was immunoSEQ multiplex PCR; TCRdb's version includes in-frame clones alone and lacks a portion of them. The table shows tens of thousands of clones, with about 88% occurring only once. This specimen consisted of peripheral blood, obtained from a patient treated with radiotherapy plus ipilimumab. These receptors came from a human donor with non-small cell lung cancer whose response to radiotherapy plus ipilimumab could not be evaluated.

This clone came up a few times. The chain links TRBV29-1 to TRBJ1-1; 7 positions match TRBD1. The CDR3 consists of 13 residues. The germline V gene encodes CDR1 SQVTM and CDR2 ANQGSEA. V gave up 2 bases and J gave up 5 bases; unmatched junction bases: 5. The CDR3 protein is CSVEWQGGTEAFF. CDR3 nucleotide sequence: TGCAGCGTTGAATGGCAGGGGGGTACTGAAGCTTTCTTT.

The V gene is TRBV7-6, the J gene TRBJ2-1, with 7 positions matching TRBD1. The CDR3 has 18 amino acids. Germline assignment: CDR1 SGHVS and CDR2 FNYEAQ. V lost 7 bases to trimming and J lost 4 bases; unmatched junction nucleotides: 19. CDR3 region: CASTPLRSGTEAYNEQFF. The CDR3 coding sequence is TGTGCCAGCACCCCCCTCCGATCCGGGACAGAAGCGTACAATGAGCAGTTCTTC.

CDR3 in DNA: TGCGCCAGCAGCCAAGATGCGGGACGGAAAAACTATGGCTACACCTTC. Its translation: CASSQDAGRKNYGYTF. The chain employs TRBV4-1 and TRBJ1-2, with a tentative D call TRBD1 (5 bases). Germline V lookup: CDR1 MGHRA, CDR2 YSYEKL. The V gene lost 0 bases and the J gene lost 2 bases, with 13 bases spanning the gap. CDR3 length equals 16 residues.

This rearrangement joins TRBV11-2 to TRBJ2-7; D is undetermined. The CDR3 is 15 amino acids. The germline V and J ends were trimmed by 0 bases and 0 bases, with 9 bases remaining between them. The V gene's germline CDR1 is SGHAT and CDR2 FQNNGV. CDR3 coding DNA: TGTGCCAGCAGCTTAGATCGCGTCGGCTCCTACGAGCAGTACTTC. Its translation: CASSLDRVGSYEQYF.

The CDR3 bases are TGTGCCAGTAGTCGGGACACGACCTACGAGCAGTACTTC. Its translation: CASSRDTTYEQYF. V is TRBV19 and J is TRBJ2-7; possible D gene TRBD1, 6 bases. The CDR3 runs to 13 residues. Germline values: CDR1 LNHDA, CDR2 SQIVND (reference sequence). V shed 5 bases and J shed 2 bases, with 10 bases lying between them.

The V and J genes are TRBV5-5 and TRBJ1-1, with TRBD1 identical over 8 bases. This CDR3 is built from 14 residues. With 4 bases clipped from V and 2 bases from J, the junction kept 4 bases outside the gene matches. The germline gives CDR1 SGHKS, CDR2 YYEKEE (reference sequence). For the CDR3, the DNA is TGTGCCAGCAGCCAACAGGGGGTTAACACTGAAGCTTTCTTT. Its translation is CASSQQGVNTEAFF.

The chain recombines TRBV9 with TRBJ1-1; TRBD1 aligns across 10 bases. The germline V gene has CDR1 SGDLS and CDR2 YYNGEE. J gave up 5 bases and V 4 bases, and 8 bases lay outside the gene matches. CDR3 length: 15 residues. CDR3 in amino acids: CASSRGQGKLTEAFF. The DNA of the CDR3 is TGTGCCAGCAGCAGGGGACAGGGGAAATTAACTGAAGCTTTCTTT.

This chain's CDR3 is CASSFSPSGISYNEQFF. The CDR3 DNA reads TGTGCCAGCAGTTTTAGTCCTAGCGGAATTTCCTACAATGAGCAGTTCTTC. The J gene is TRBJ2-1, the V gene TRBV27, with 7 bases aligning to TRBD2. CDR3 length equals 17 residues. V lost 3 bases, J lost 1 base, and 9 bases stayed unmatched. Germline-derived CDR1 and CDR2 are MNHEY and SMNVEV (reference sequence).

J is TRBJ2-3 and V is TRBV5-1; D remains ambiguous. Germline-derived CDR1 and CDR2 are SGHRS and YFSETQ. V lost 0 bases to trimming and J lost 2 bases, with 10 bases between them. CDR3 length equals 15 residues. This CDR3 is CASSLEGAYTDTQYF. DNA for the CDR3: TGCGCCAGCAGCTTGGAAGGAGCCTACACAGATACGCAGTATTTT. The full variable domain, completed using reference TRBV5-1 and TRBJ2-3, is KAGVTQTPRYLIKTRGQQVTLSCSPISGHRSVSWYQQTPGQGLQFLFEYFSETQRNKGNFPGRFSGRQFSNSRSEMNVSTLELGDSALYLCASSLEGAYTDTQYFGPGTRLTVL.

CDR3 protein: CASSSWSFYGYTF. CDR3 nucleotides: TGTGCCAGCAGCTCTTGGAGCTTTTATGGCTACACCTTC. The chain combines TRBV11-2 with TRBJ1-2; D is ambiguous. The CDR3 sequence is 13 residues long. Deletions cut 4 bases from V and 5 bases from J, with 11 bases between. Germline loops: CDR1 SGHAT, CDR2 FQNNGV. The whole variable domain, remainder taken from reference TRBV11-2 and TRBJ1-2, is EAGVAQSPRYKIIEKRQSVAFWCNPISGHATLYWYQQILGQGPKLLIQFQNNGVVDDSQLPKDRFSAERLKGVDSTLKIQPAKLEDSAVYLCASSSWSFYGYTFGSGTRLTVV.

V and J are TRBV2 and TRBJ2-7; 7 positions match TRBD1. CDR3 length: 13 residues. Trimming cost V 8 bases and J 0 bases; bases outside gene matches: 4. Germline CDR1 and CDR2: SNHLY and FYNNEI. The CDR3, as DNA: TGTGCCAGCGGCCGGGACAGCTCCTACGAGCAGTACTTC. This codes for CASGRDSSYEQYF.

The J gene is TRBJ2-5, the V gene TRBV30; perhaps TRBD1 as D (6 bases). Trimming stripped 0 bases from V and 2 bases from J, with 7 bases between. Per germline, CDR1 GTSNPN and CDR2 SVGIG (reference sequence). The CDR3 has 13 amino acids. In nucleotides, the CDR3 is TGTGCCTGGAGTGTAGGGGGACAAGAGACCCAGTACTTC. Translation gives CAWSVGGQETQYF.

V gene TRBV11-3 combines with J gene TRBJ1-5; TRBD1 aligns across 9 bases. Germline V CDR1 and CDR2: SGHNT, YENEEA. This CDR3 has 17 residues. Germline trimming cut 5 bases from V and 9 bases from J; bases unmatched to any gene: 17. The CDR3 region is CASSRSMETGGGPPQHF. In DNA form, the CDR3 reads TGTGCCAGCAGCCGATCTATGGAGACAGGGGGAGGTCCGCCCCAGCATTTT.

This chain's CDR3 is CASSLGLTGELFF. The CDR3 DNA sequence: TGTGCCAGCAGCCTAGGACTCACCGGGGAGCTGTTTTTT. V and J are TRBV5-4 and TRBJ2-2, with D perhaps TRBD2 (5 bases). The germline V gene has CDR1 SGHNT and CDR2 YYREEE (reference sequence). With 4 bases removed from V and 4 bases from J, the gap between germline ends came to 8 bases. This CDR3 has 13 residues.

This sequence joins TRBV5-5 and TRBJ2-2; TRBD1 matches 8 bases. Per germline, CDR1 SGHKS and CDR2 YYEKEE (reference sequence). The CDR3 is 15 amino acids. The ends lost 4 bases at V and 5 bases at J; junction bases unmatched: 7. The CDR3 sequence: CASSGTGLTTGELFF. CDR3 coding DNA: TGTGCCAGCAGCGGGACAGGATTAACTACCGGGGAGCTGTTTTTT.

This rearrangement joins TRBV6-1 to TRBJ1-1; TRBD1 aligns across 8 bases. The CDR3 is 14 amino acids. The germline V gene encodes CDR1 MNHNS and CDR2 SASEGT. The V and J ends lost 4 bases and 1 base, in that order; junction bases with no gene match: 2. CDR3: CASSAGQANTEAFF. Written as DNA, the CDR3 is TGTGCCAGCAGTGCGGGACAGGCGAACACTGAAGCTTTCTTT.

V is TRBV9 and J is TRBJ2-1; D is perhaps TRBD1 (7 bases). V lost 1 base to trimming and J lost 1 base, with 9 bases between them. Germline assignment: CDR1 SGDLS and CDR2 YYNGEE. There are 15 residues in the CDR3. Here the CDR3 DNA reads TGTGCCAGCAGCGTACAGGGGGGTTCCTACAATGAGCAGTTCTTC. The encoded protein is CASSVQGGSYNEQFF.

The chain couples TRBV5-1 to TRBJ2-2; TRBD1 matches 11 bases. Germline V CDR1 and CDR2: SGHRS, YFSETQ. Losses at the gene ends were 0 bases for V and 2 bases for J; bases not matched to a gene: 9. CDR3 length equals 19 residues. The CDR3 loop is CASSLGSGQGVSNTGELFF. CDR3 sequence (DNA): TGCGCCAGCAGCTTGGGTTCGGGACAGGGGGTCTCAAACACCGGGGAGCTGTTTTTT.

The chain recombines TRBV5-5 with TRBJ2-7; 7 nucleotides align to TRBD2. V was clipped by 3 bases and J by 4 bases; unmatched bases: 7. Germline CDR1 reads SGHKS; CDR2 reads YYEKEE (reference sequence). This CDR3 spans 14 amino acids. CDR3 nucleotide sequence: TGTGCCAGCAGCTGGGACGGGGGGAGGTACGAGCAGTACTTC. This gives the protein CASSWDGGRYEQYF.

For the CDR3, the DNA is TGTGCCAGCAGTACGGACAGGGTGGGGTACGAGCAGTACTTC. This translates into CASSTDRVGYEQYF. The chain uses TRBV6-6 and TRBJ2-7; TRBD1 aligns across 8 bases. Germline V gives CDR1 MNHNY, CDR2 SVGAGI (reference sequence). The CDR3 has 14 residues. V was clipped by 5 bases and J by 4 bases; unmatched bases: 7.

This clone was counted once. The chain is built from TRBV15 and TRBJ2-5; 9 bases map to TRBD2. CDR3 length: 18 amino acids. Germline trimming cut 1 base from V and 4 bases from J; bases unmatched to any gene: 13. CDR1 is LNHNV, CDR2 YYDKDF, per germline (reference sequence). CDR3 in amino acids: CATSRGGQGGRVSETQYF. The CDR3 nucleotides are TGTGCCACCAGCAGAGGGGGTCAGGGCGGGAGGGTCTCAGAGACCCAGTACTTC. Filled out from reference TRBV15 and TRBJ2-5, the complete variable domain reads DAMVIQNPRYQVTQFGKPVTLSCSQTLNHNVMYWYQQKSSQAPKLLFHYYDKDFNNEADTPDNFQSRRPNTSFCFLDIRSPGLGDTAMYLCATSRGGQGGRVSETQYFGPGTRLLVL.

V usage is TRBV4-3 and J usage is TRBJ1-2; 8 bases match TRBD1. This CDR3 comprises 14 residues. With 3 bases clipped from V and 8 bases from J, the junction kept 8 bases outside the gene matches. The germline gives CDR1 LGHNA, CDR2 YSLEER. CDR3: CASSQGQGAEGYTF. CDR3 DNA sequence: TGCGCCAGCAGCCAGGGGCAGGGGGCAGAGGGCTACACCTTC.

The chain links TRBV7-9 to TRBJ2-3; D possibly corresponds to TRBD2 (7 bases). Germline lookup yields CDR1 SEHNR and CDR2 FQNEAQ (reference sequence). V was shortened by 2 bases and J by 2 bases, with 14 bases between the two germline ends. The CDR3 is 16 residues long. The CDR3 DNA follows: TGTGCCAGCAGCTTATGGGGAGGGGGACCCACAGATACGCAGTATTTT. As protein: CASSLWGGGPTDTQYF.

This CDR3 is CASTRTRGSTDTQYF. CDR3 nucleotide sequence: TGTGCCAGCACTCGCACGCGGGGCAGCACAGATACGCAGTATTTT. This chain joins TRBV2 and TRBJ2-3; D might be TRBD2 (6 bases). The germline V gene has CDR1 SNHLY and CDR2 FYNNEI. V was shortened by 7 bases and J by 0 bases, with 14 bases between the two germline ends. CDR3 size: 15 residues.

The chain has TRBV7-9 and TRBJ1-3; no definite D call. Trimming left V 11 bases short and J 3 bases short, with 11 bases between. This CDR3 contains 12 residues. Looked up from germline, CDR1 is SEHNR and CDR2 is FQNEAQ (reference sequence). CDR3 in DNA: TGTGCCCTCTCGAGGAATGGAAACACCATATATTTT. Protein sequence: CALSRNGNTIYF.